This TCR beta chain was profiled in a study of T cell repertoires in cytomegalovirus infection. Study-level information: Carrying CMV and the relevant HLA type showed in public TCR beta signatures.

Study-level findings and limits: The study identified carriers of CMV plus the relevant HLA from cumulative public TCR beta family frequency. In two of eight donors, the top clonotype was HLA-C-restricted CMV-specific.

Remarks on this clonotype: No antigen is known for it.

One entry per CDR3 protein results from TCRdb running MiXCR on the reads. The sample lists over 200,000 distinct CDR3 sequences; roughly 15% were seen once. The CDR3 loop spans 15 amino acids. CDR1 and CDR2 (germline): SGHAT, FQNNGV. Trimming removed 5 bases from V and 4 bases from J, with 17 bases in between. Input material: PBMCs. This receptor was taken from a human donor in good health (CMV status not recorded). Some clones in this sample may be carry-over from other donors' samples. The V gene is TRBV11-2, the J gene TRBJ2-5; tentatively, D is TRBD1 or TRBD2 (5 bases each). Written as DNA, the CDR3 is TGTGCCAGCAGCGCCTGGGGCCGGGACGCAGAGACCCAGTACTTC. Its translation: CASSAWGRDAETQYF.